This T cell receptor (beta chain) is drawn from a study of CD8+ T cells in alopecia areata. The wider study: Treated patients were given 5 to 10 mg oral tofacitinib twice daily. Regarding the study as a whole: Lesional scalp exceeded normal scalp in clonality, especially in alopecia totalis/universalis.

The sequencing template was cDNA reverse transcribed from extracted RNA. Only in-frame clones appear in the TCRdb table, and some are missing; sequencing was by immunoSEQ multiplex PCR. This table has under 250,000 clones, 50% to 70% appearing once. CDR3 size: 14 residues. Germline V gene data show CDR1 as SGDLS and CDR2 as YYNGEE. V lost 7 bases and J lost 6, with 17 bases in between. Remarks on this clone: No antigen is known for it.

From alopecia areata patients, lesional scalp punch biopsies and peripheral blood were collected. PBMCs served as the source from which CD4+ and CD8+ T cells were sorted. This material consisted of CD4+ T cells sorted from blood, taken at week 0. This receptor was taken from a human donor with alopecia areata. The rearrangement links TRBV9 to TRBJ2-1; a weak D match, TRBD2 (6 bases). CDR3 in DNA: TGTGCCAGCGCTTTTCGGCGGGACTCCAATGAGCAGTTCTTC. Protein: CASAFRRDSNEQFF. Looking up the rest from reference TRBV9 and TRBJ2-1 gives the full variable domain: DSGVTQTPKHLITATGQRVTLRCSPRSGDLSVYWYQQSLDQGLQFLIQYYNGEERAKGNILERFSAQQFPDLHSELNLSSLELGDSALYFCASAFRRDSNEQFFGPGTRLTVL.